The next 25 T cell receptor beta chains were all read from a single sample in a study of technical replicates of blood from a few donors. Libraries were prepared by immunoSEQ multiplex PCR; TCRdb keeps only in-frame clonotypes and omits some of them. This repertoire shows about 99,000 clones, approximately 95% found once; its top ten account for around 0.21%. Sequenced input: T cells isolated from PBMCs. The receptors stem from a human donor in good health.

The rearrangement uses TRBV15 and TRBJ2-1; 11 positions match TRBD2. Looked up from germline, CDR1 is LNHNV and CDR2 is YYDKDF (reference sequence). V was pared by 0 bases and J by 3 bases, with 1 base of the junction left unmatched. The CDR3 contains 16 residues. The CDR3 DNA reads TGTGCCACCAGCAGAGATCTAGCGGGGGGCTACAATGAGCAGTTCTTC. Its protein product is CATSRDLAGGYNEQFF. Looking up the rest from reference TRBV15 and TRBJ2-1 gives the full variable domain: DAMVIQNPRYQVTQFGKPVTLSCSQTLNHNVMYWYQQKSSQAPKLLFHYYDKDFNNEADTPDNFQSRRPNTSFCFLDIRSPGLGDTAMYLCATSRDLAGGYNEQFFGPGTRLTVL.

This rearrangement joins TRBV28 to TRBJ2-7, with TRBD2 identical over 13 bases. CDR1 is MDHEN and CDR2 is SYDVKM in the germline V gene. The J segment lost 3 bases and the V segment lost 6 bases, leaving 5 bases of the junction unmatched. The CDR3 consists of 15 residues. CDR3 protein: CASRILAGGYYEQYF. The DNA of the CDR3 is TGTGCCAGCAGAATACTAGCGGGAGGGTACTACGAGCAGTACTTC.

J is TRBJ2-5 and V is TRBV6-5, with TRBD2 matching 8 bases. V trimming: 1 base; J trimming: 5 bases; junction bases outside the gene matches: 9. CDR1 is MNHEY and CDR2 is SVGAGI in the germline V gene. CDR3 length equals 16 residues. CDR3 amino acids: CASSYLREGDGETQYF. CDR3 DNA sequence: TGTGCCAGCAGTTACTTACGGGAGGGGGACGGGGAGACCCAGTACTTC.

The chain couples TRBV27 to TRBJ2-2, with TRBD1 as a possible D gene (6 bases). Deletions cut 5 bases from V and 7 bases from J, with 17 bases between. The CDR3 is made up of 15 amino acids. CDR1 and CDR2 from the germline V gene are MNHEY and SMNVEV (reference sequence). In DNA, the CDR3 is TGTGCCAGCAGTAGGACAGACCTCATCGGCGGGGAGCTGTTTTTT. Amino acid sequence: CASSRTDLIGGELFF.

CDR3 residues: CASSDAGGLAGGTDTQYF. Here the CDR3 DNA reads TGCGCCAGCAGTGATGCGGGGGGACTAGCGGGAGGAACAGATACGCAGTATTTT. The chain carries TRBV10-2 and TRBJ2-3, with 15 bases lining up with TRBD2. This CDR3 spans 18 amino acids. The V gene end was trimmed by 3 bases and the J gene end by 3 bases; junction bases not matched to a gene: 7. Germline CDR1 WSHSY, CDR2 SAAADI.

The chain combines TRBV27 with TRBJ2-6; D ambiguous. Per the germline V gene, CDR1 is MNHEY and CDR2 is SMNVEV (reference sequence). This CDR3 region has 17 residues. V was clipped by 3 bases and J by 0 bases, with 12 bases between them. CDR3 nucleotides: TGTGCCAGCAGTTTTGGTTCAGGCTCCTCTGGGGCCAACGTCCTGACTTTC. Translating gives CASSFGSGSSGANVLTF.

As DNA, the CDR3 is TGCGCCAGCAGTAGGTCTAGCGGGATCACAGATACGCAGTATTTT. Residues: CASSRSSGITDTQYF. The chain couples TRBV10-1 to TRBJ2-3; TRBD2 agrees at 9 bases. V lost 5 bases to trimming and J lost 2 bases; unmatched junction nucleotides: 5. CDR1 and CDR2 from the germline V gene are WNHNN and SYGVQD (reference sequence). The CDR3 contains 15 residues.

The chain combines TRBV7-9 with TRBJ1-5; TRBD1 matches 7 bases. CDR1 SEHNR and CDR2 FQNEAQ come from the germline V gene (reference sequence). The CDR3 contains 14 residues. V dropped 5 bases and J dropped 3; count of bases not matched to a gene: 4. Written as DNA, the CDR3 is TGTGCCAGCAGCGCCGGGACAGACAATCAGCCCCAGCATTTT. This encodes CASSAGTDNQPQHF. Looking up the rest from reference TRBV7-9 and TRBJ1-5 gives the full variable domain: DTGVSQNPRHKITKRGQNVTFRCDPISEHNRLYWYRQTLGQGPEFLTYFQNEAQLEKSRLLSDRFSAERPKGSFSTLEIQRTEQGDSAMYLCASSAGTDNQPQHFGDGTRLSIL.

The CDR3 DNA reads TGTGCCTGGAGTCCCGACCCGGGTGTACGCCCCCAGCATTTT. Translating gives CAWSPDPGVRPQHF. The V call is TRBV30, the J call TRBJ1-5; D is undetermined. V lost 2 bases, J lost 10 bases, and 18 bases lay in between. The germline CDR1 and CDR2 sequences are GTSNPN and SVGIG (reference sequence). The CDR3 covers 14 residues. Combining the CDR3 with reference TRBV30 and TRBJ1-5 gives the whole variable domain SQTIHQWPATLVQPVGSPLSLECTVEGTSNPNLYWYRQAAGRGLQLLFYSVGIGQISSEVPQNLSASRPQDRQFILSSKKLLLSDSGFYLCAWSPDPGVRPQHFGDGTRLSIL.

This sequence joins TRBV7-9 and TRBJ1-2; D unclear. Deletions cut 4 bases from V and 6 bases from J, with 21 bases between. The CDR3 is 16 residues long. Per the germline V gene, CDR1 is SEHNR and CDR2 is FQNEAQ (reference sequence). The CDR3, as DNA: TGTGCCAGCAGCTCCCTCGCAACTCTTCCGCACGATGGCTACACCTTC. Its protein product is CASSSLATLPHDGYTF.

V and J are TRBV7-8 and TRBJ2-7; possibly TRBD1 for D (5 bases). The CDR3 spans 14 residues. V was pared by 0 bases and J by 5 bases, with 11 bases between. Germline CDR1 SGHVS, CDR2 FQNEAQ. CDR3 DNA sequence: TGTGCCAGCAGCTTAGCAGGGGCCCTCCACGAGCAGTACTTC. Amino acid sequence: CASSLAGALHEQYF.

The CDR3 region has the DNA TGTGCCAGCAGCCGACAGGTTAACCGCCCTTACGAGCAGTACTTC. It is translated as CASSRQVNRPYEQYF. The rearrangement joins TRBV5-6 to TRBJ2-7; D might be TRBD1 (6 bases). This CDR3 region has 15 residues. Germline V CDR1 and CDR2: SGHDT, YYEEEE. The V end lost 4 bases, the J end lost 4 bases, and 18 bases lay between the germline ends.

The genes are TRBV5-1 and TRBJ2-5; 14 bases are shared with TRBD2. Germline CDR1 is SGHRS and CDR2 is YFSETQ. The CDR3 extends over 16 amino acids. V trimming: 4 bases; J trimming: 4 bases; junction bases outside the gene matches: 6. CDR3 region: CASSPGTSGRLETQYF. CDR3 sequence (DNA): TGCGCCAGCAGCCCTGGGACTAGCGGGAGACTAGAGACCCAGTACTTC.

The chain carries TRBV30 and TRBJ2-7; D is undetermined. The V gene lost 4 bases and the J gene lost 2 bases, with 12 bases spanning the gap. CDR1 is GTSNPN, CDR2 SVGIG, per germline (reference sequence). The CDR3 runs 13 residues. CDR3 loop: CAWTTGTPYEQYF. The CDR3 DNA is TGTGCCTGGACGACTGGCACTCCCTACGAGCAGTACTTC.

This clone was recorded once. This chain joins TRBV27 and TRBJ2-3; a weak D match, TRBD2 (6 bases). V lost 7 bases to trimming and J lost 6 bases, with 17 bases between them. There are 14 residues in the CDR3. Germline CDR1 and CDR2: MNHEY and SMNVEV (reference sequence). The CDR3 loop reads CASTHGGLFDTQYF. The CDR3, as DNA: TGTGCCAGCACCCACGGGGGTTTGTTTGATACGCAGTATTTT.

This chain joins TRBV5-6 and TRBJ2-3; 7 nucleotides match TRBD2. Trimming cost V 2 bases and J 0 bases; bases outside gene matches: 6. Germline-derived CDR1 and CDR2 are SGHDT and YYEEEE. The CDR3 sequence is 16 residues long. CDR3 sequence (DNA): TGTGCCAGCAGCTTAACACGGGACTACAGCACAGATACGCAGTATTTT. Translating gives CASSLTRDYSTDTQYF.

The chain employs TRBV7-3 and TRBJ2-5; 8 nucleotides agree with TRBD2. The length of the CDR3 is 16 residues. Losses at the gene ends were 5 bases for V and 4 bases for J; bases not matched to a gene: 12. Germline assignment: CDR1 SGHTA and CDR2 FQGTGA. CDR3 amino acids: CASSLGTYSGAETQYF. As DNA, the CDR3 is TGTGCCAGCAGCCTCGGAACCTATAGCGGGGCAGAGACCCAGTACTTC.

This clone was detected a few times. The rearrangement joins TRBV28 to TRBJ2-1; D is undetermined. The germline V gene encodes CDR1 MDHEN and CDR2 SYDVKM. The V gene lost 6 bases and the J gene lost 5 bases, with 2 bases spanning the gap. The CDR3 has 10 residues. CDR3 coding DNA: TGTGCCAGCAGCGACAATGAGCAGTTCTTC. Translated, it gives CASSDNEQFF.

The gene calls are TRBV6-1 and TRBJ2-5, with a weak D call TRBD1 (5 bases). Germline CDR1 reads MNHNS; CDR2 reads SASEGT. CDR3 size: 14 residues. The V end was cut by 5 bases, the J end by 4 bases, with 14 bases between. This CDR3 reads CASSLRVKRETQYF. The CDR3, as DNA: TGTGCCAGCAGTCTCAGGGTGAAACGAGAGACCCAGTACTTC.

The gene calls are TRBV28 and TRBJ2-7; D not resolved. The germline V gene has CDR1 MDHEN and CDR2 SYDVKM. CDR3 length: 11 amino acids. V was clipped by 3 bases and J by 5 bases, with 5 bases between them. The CDR3 sequence is CASSFSDEQYF. Written as DNA, the CDR3 is TGTGCCAGCAGTTTTTCAGACGAGCAGTACTTC.

V gene TRBV9 combines with J gene TRBJ2-3; 10 bases line up with TRBD2. V lost 3 bases, J lost 2 bases, and 3 bases stayed unmatched. The CDR3 has 15 residues. Per the germline V gene, CDR1 is SGDLS and CDR2 is YYNGEE. The DNA for the CDR3 is TGTGCCAGCAGCGCTGGACTAGCGGACACAGATACGCAGTATTTT. Amino acids: CASSAGLADTDTQYF.

V usage is TRBV15 and J usage is TRBJ2-1, with a weak D call TRBD2 (5 bases). The germline V and J ends were trimmed by 10 bases and 3 bases, with 25 bases remaining between them. The CDR3 covers 17 residues. Looked up from germline, CDR1 is LNHNV and CDR2 is YYDKDF (reference sequence). Here the CDR3 reads CASRGSRETTYYNEQFF. CDR3 nucleotides: TGTGCCAGCAGAGGGTCGAGGGAGACCACCTACTACAATGAGCAGTTCTTC.

This chain links TRBV7-2 with TRBJ2-5, with a weak D call TRBD2 (6 bases). This CDR3 spans 14 amino acids. Trimming removed 1 base at V and 2 bases at J, with 8 bases between. Germline loops: CDR1 SGHTA, CDR2 FQGNSA. The CDR3 DNA follows: TGTGCCAGCAGCTTAGTAGCGGTTCAAGAGACCCAGTACTTC. It codes for CASSLVAVQETQYF.

The J gene is TRBJ2-2, the V gene TRBV28; no reliable D call. Trimming took off 6 bases at V and 3 bases at J, with 8 bases between the two ends. Germline V gene lookup returns CDR1 MDHEN and CDR2 SYDVKM. The length of the CDR3 is 13 residues. This CDR3 reads CASSKLDTGELFF. As DNA, the CDR3 is TGTGCCAGCAGCAAGCTTGACACCGGGGAGCTGTTTTTT. The entire variable domain, with the rest obtained from reference TRBV28 and TRBJ2-2, is as follows: DVKVTQSSRYLVKRTGEKVFLECVQDMDHENMFWYRQDPGLGLRLIYFSYDVKMKEKGDIPEGYSVSREKKERFSLILESASTNQTSMYLCASSKLDTGELFFGEGSRLTVL.

The chain is built from TRBV16 and TRBJ2-6, with 7 bases that match TRBD1. Looked up from germline, CDR1 is KGHSY and CDR2 is FQNENV. There are 18 residues in the CDR3. Losses at the gene ends were 2 bases for V and 0 bases for J; bases not matched to a gene: 7. Written as DNA, the CDR3 is TGTGCCAGCAGCCAAGTCCCAGGGGGAATCTCTGGGGCCAACGTCCTGACTTTC. Its translation is CASSQVPGGISGANVLTF.